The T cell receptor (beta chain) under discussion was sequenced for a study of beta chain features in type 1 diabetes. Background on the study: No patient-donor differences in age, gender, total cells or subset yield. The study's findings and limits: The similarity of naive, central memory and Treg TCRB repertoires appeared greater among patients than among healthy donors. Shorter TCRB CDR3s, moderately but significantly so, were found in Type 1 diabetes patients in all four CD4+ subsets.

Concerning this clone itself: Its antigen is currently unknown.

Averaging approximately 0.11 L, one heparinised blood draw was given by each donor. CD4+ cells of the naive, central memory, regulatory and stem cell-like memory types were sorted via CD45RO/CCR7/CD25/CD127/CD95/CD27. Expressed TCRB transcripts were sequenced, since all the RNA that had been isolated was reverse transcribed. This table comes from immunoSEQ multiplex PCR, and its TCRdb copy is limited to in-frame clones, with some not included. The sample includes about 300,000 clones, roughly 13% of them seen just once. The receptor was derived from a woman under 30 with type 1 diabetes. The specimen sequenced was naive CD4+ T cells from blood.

The CDR3 sequence is CASSFGGLANEKLFF. The CDR3 region has the DNA TGTGCCAGCAGCTTCGGGGGGCTGGCTAATGAAAAACTGTTTTTT. The chain employs TRBV7-9 and TRBJ1-4; TRBD1 might be the D (6 bases). Germline V gives CDR1 SEHNR, CDR2 FQNEAQ (reference sequence). There are 15 residues in the CDR3. V shed 3 bases and J shed 3 bases, with 11 bases lying between them.